Detailed here is one TCR beta chain. Nominal health characterized the donors when sampled, though unrecorded immune exposures were likely. This entry comes from a study of cytomegalovirus exposure and HLA in healthy donors. The CDR3 runs 13 residues. Trimming pared 2 bases from V and 2 bases from J, leaving 6 bases between. Germline V gene data show CDR1 as KGHSH and CDR2 as LQKENI. PCR used 60 Vbeta primers and 13 Jbeta primers. Assay: immunoSEQ multiplex PCR; the TCRdb copy retains only in-frame clones and omits some. The sample consists of roughly 99,000 clones, roughly four fifths of them appearing once.

The sequenced material came from PBMCs. The sequence was collected from a man aged 18 to 30 in good health and CMV-seronegative. The chain recombines TRBV18 with TRBJ2-5, with unresolved D. The chain's CDR3 is CASSPVPQETQYF. CDR3 in DNA: TGTGCCAGCTCACCAGTCCCACAAGAGACCCAGTACTTC.